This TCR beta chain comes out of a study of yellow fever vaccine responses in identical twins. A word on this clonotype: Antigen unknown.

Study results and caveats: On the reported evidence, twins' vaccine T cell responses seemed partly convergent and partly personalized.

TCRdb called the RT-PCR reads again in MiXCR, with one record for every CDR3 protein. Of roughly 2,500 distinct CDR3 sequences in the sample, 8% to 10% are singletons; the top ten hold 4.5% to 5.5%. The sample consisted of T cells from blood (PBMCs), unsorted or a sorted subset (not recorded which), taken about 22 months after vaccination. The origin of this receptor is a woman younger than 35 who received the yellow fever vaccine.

CDR3 residues: CASSAGGQSYNEQFF. As DNA, the CDR3 is TGCGCCAGTTCAGCGGGAGGCCAGTCCTACAATGAGCAGTTCTTC. The chain employs TRBV4-3 and TRBJ2-1, with TRBD2 matching over 9 bases. CDR1 LGHNA and CDR2 YSLEER come from the germline V gene. This CDR3 is 15 amino acids long. V lost 9 bases to trimming and J lost 1 base; unmatched junction nucleotides: 7.